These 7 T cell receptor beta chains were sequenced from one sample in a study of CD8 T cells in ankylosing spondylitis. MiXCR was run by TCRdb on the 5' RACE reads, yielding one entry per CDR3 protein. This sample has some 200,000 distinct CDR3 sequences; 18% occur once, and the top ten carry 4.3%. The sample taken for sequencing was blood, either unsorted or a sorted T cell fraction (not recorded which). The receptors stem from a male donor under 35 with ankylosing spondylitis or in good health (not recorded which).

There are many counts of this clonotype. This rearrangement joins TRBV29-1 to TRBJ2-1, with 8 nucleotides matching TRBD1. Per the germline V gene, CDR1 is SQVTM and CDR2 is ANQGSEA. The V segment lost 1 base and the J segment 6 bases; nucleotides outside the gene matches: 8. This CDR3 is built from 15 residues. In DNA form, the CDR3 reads TGCAGCGTTGAAGGTTATCAGGGGGCCGGCAATGAGCAGTTCTTC. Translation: CSVEGYQGAGNEQFF.

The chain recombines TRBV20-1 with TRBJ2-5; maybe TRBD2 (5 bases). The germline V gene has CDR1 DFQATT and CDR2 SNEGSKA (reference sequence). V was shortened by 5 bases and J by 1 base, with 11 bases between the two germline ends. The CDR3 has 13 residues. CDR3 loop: CSALGVAQETQYF. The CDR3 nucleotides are TGCAGTGCTCTCGGGGTAGCCCAAGAGACCCAGTACTTC.

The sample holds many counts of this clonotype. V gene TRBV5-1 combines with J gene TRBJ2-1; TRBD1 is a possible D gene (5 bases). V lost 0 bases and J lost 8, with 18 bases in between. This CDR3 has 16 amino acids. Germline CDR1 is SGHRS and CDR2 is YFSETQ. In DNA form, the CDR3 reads TGCGCCAGCAGCTTGGCCTTGCAGGGTGGGTTCGATGAGCAGTTCTTC. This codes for CASSLALQGGFDEQFF. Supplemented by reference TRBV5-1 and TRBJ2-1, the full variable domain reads KAGVTQTPRYLIKTRGQQVTLSCSPISGHRSVSWYQQTPGQGLQFLFEYFSETQRNKGNFPGRFSGRQFSNSRSEMNVSTLELGDSALYLCASSLALQGGFDEQFFGPGTRLTVL.

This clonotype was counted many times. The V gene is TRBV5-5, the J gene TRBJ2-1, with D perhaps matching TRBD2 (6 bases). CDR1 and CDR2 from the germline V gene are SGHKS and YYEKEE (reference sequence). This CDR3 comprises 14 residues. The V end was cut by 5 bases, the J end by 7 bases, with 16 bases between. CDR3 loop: CASRSSAGSNEQFF. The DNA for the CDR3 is TGTGCCAGCAGAAGTTCGGCCGGGAGTAATGAGCAGTTCTTC.

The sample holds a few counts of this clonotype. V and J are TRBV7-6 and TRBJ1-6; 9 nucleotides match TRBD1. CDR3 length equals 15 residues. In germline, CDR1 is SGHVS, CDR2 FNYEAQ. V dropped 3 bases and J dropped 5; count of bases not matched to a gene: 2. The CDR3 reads CASSFGQGNNSPLHF. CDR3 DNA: TGTGCCAGCAGCTTCGGACAGGGGAATAATTCACCCCTCCACTTT.

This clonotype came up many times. As DNA, the CDR3 is TGCGCCAGCAGCCAAGAAGGATACCCTAGTTTCGAGCAGTACTTC. This translates into CASSQEGYPSFEQYF. The chain is built from TRBV4-3 and TRBJ2-7; D is uncertain. The CDR3 runs 15 residues. Trimming took 0 bases from V and 6 from J, leaving 15 bases between them. Germline CDR1 and CDR2: LGHNA and YSLEER.

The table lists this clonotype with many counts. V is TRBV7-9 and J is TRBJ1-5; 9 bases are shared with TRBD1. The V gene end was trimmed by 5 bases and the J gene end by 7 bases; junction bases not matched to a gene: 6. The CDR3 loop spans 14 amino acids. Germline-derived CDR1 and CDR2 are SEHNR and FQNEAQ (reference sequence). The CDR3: CASSLGTGFQPQHF. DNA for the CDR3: TGTGCCAGCAGCCTAGGGACAGGGTTCCAGCCCCAGCATTTT.